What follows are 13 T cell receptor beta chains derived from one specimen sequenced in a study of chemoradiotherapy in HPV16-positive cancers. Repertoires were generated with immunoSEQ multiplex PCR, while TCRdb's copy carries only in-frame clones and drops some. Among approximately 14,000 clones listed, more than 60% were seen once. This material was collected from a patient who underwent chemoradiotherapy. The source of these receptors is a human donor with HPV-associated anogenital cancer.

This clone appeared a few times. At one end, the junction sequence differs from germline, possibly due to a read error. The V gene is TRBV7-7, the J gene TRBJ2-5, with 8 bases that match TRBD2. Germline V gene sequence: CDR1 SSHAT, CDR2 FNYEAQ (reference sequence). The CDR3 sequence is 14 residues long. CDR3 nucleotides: TGTGCTAGCAGCCGTTCGGGGGGGCGAGAGACCCAGTACTTC. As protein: CASSRSGGRETQYF. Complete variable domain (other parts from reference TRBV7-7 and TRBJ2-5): GAGVSQSPRYKVTKRGQDVTLRCDPISSHATLYWYQQALGQGPEFLTYFNYEAQPDKSGLPSDRFSAERPEGSISTLTIQRTEQRDSAMYRCASSRSGGRETQYFGPGTRLLVL.

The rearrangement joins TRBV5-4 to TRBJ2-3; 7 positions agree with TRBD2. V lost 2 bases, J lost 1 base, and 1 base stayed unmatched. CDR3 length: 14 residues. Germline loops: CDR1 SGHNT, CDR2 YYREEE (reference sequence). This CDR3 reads CASSFGGGTDTQYF. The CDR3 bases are TGTGCCAGCAGCTTTGGGGGGGGCACAGATACGCAGTATTTT.

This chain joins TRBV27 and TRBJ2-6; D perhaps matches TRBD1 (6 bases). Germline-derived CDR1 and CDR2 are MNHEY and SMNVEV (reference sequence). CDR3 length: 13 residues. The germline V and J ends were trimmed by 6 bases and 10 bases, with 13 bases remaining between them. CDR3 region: CASSLQGSNVLTF. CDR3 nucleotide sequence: TGTGCCAGCAGCTTACAGGGCTCTAACGTCCTGACTTTC.

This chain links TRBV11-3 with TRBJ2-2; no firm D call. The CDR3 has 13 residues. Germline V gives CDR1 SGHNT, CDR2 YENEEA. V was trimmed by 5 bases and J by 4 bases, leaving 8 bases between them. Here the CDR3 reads CASSPTPTGELFF. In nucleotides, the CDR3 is TGTGCCAGCAGCCCCACACCCACCGGGGAGCTGTTTTTT.

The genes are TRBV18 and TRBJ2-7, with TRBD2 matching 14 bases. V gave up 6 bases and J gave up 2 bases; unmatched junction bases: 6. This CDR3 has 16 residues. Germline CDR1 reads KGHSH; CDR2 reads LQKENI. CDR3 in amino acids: CASSPGLAGGPYEQYF. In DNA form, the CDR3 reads TGTGCCAGCTCTCCCGGACTAGCGGGGGGCCCCTACGAGCAGTACTTC.

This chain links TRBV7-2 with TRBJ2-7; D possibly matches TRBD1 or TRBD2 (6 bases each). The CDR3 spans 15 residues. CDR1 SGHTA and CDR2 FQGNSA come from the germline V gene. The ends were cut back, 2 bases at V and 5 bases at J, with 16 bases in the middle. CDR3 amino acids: CASSLRPGAGHEQYF. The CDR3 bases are TGTGCCAGCAGCTTACGCCCGGGGGCGGGCCACGAGCAGTACTTC.

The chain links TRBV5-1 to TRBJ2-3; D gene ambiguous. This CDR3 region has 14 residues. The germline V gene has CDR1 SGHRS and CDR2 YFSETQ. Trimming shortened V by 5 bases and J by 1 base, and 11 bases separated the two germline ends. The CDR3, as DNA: TGCGCCAGCAGGGTGGGATGGGGCACAGATACGCAGTATTTT. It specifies CASRVGWGTDTQYF.

The CDR3 DNA follows: TGTGCCATCAGTGAGCGGCCAGCCTATAATTCACCCCTCCACTTT. Amino acids: CAISERPAYNSPLHF. The V gene is TRBV10-3, the J gene TRBJ1-6; D gene unclear. This CDR3 is 15 amino acids long. Germline lookup yields CDR1 ENHRY and CDR2 SYGVKD. Trimming shortened V by 2 bases and J by 2 bases, and 7 bases separated the two germline ends.

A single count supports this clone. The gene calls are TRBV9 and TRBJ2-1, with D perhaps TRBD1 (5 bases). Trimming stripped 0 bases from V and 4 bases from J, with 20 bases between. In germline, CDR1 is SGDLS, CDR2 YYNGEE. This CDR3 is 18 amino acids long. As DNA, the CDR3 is TGTGCCAGCAGCGTAGAACCCCTCGGCAGGGCGGCATACAATGAGCAGTTCTTC. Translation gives CASSVEPLGRAAYNEQFF. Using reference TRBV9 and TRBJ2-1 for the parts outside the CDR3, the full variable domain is DSGVTQTPKHLITATGQRVTLRCSPRSGDLSVYWYQQSLDQGLQFLIQYYNGEERAKGNILERFSAQQFPDLHSELNLSSLELGDSALYFCASSVEPLGRAAYNEQFFGPGTRLTVL.

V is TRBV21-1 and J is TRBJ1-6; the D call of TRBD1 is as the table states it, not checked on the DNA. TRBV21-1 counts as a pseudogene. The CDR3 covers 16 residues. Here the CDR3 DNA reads TGTGCCAGCAGTTTAACTGCCGACAGGGGAGGTTCACCCCTCCACTTT. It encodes CASSLTADRGGSPLHF.

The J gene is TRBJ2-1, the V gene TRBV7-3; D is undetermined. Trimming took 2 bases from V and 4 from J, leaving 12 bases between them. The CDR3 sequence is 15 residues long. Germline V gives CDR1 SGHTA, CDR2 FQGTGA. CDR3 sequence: CASSLEAAEYNEQFF. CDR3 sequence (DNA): TGTGCCAGCAGCTTAGAGGCGGCAGAATACAATGAGCAGTTCTTC.

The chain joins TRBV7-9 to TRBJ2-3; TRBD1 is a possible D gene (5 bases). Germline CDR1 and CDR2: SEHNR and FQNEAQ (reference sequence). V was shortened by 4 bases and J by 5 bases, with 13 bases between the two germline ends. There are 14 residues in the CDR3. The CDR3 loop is CASSWGLLGDTQYF. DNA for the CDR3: TGTGCCAGCAGCTGGGGCCTCCTGGGAGATACGCAGTATTTT.

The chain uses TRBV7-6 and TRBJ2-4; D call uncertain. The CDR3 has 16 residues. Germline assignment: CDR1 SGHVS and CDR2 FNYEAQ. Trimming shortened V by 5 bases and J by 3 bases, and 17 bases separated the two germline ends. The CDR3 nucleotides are TGTGCCAGCAGCCGTAGGGAAGGGTCAGGCAAAAACATTCAGTACTTC. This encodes CASSRREGSGKNIQYF.